Shown below are 32 T cell receptor beta chains from a single sample sequenced in a study of T cell clonality in common variable immunodeficiency. Some clones are missing from TCRdb's copy, which holds only in-frame ones; the method was immunoSEQ multiplex PCR. There are some 33,000 clones in the sample, none observed a single time. The sequenced sample consisted of peripheral blood mononuclear cells. Receptors were obtained from a person aged 18-69 years in good health.

Ten or more counts support this clone. The read falls 3 residues short of the CDR3 end, and the missing part is taken from the germline J gene. This chain links TRBV20-1 with TRBJ2-1, with TRBD2 matching 14 bases. The CDR3 spans 16 residues. CDR1 is DFQATT, CDR2 SNEGSKA, per germline (reference sequence). J gave up 7 bases and V 3 bases, and 8 bases lay outside the gene matches. This chain's CDR3 is CSASGLAGGERNEQFF. The part of the CDR3 DNA that was read is TGCAGTGCTAGCGGACTAGCGGGGGGTGAAAGGAATGAG.

This clone has a count of ten or more. The CDR3 end falls 3 residues outside the read, so it is completed with the germline J gene. This chain joins TRBV30 and TRBJ1-2, with TRBD1 as a possible D gene (5 bases). CDR3 length: 15 amino acids. Germline V gene data show CDR1 as GTSNPN and CDR2 as SVGIG (reference sequence). With 5 bases removed from V and 3 bases from J, the gap between germline ends came to 19 bases. The CDR3 loop reads CAWGSQGLGYYGYTF. The CDR3 DNA, read in part, is TGTGCCTGGGGTAGTCAGGGATTAGGGTACTATGGC.

This clone has at least ten counts. The read halts 3 residues ahead of the CDR3 end, with the missing end drawn from the germline J gene. The V call is TRBV11-2, the J call TRBJ1-4; D is unresolved. The ends were cut back, 7 bases at V and 0 bases at J, with 9 bases in the middle. Germline V lookup: CDR1 SGHAT, CDR2 FQNNGV. This CDR3 is built from 14 residues. The part of the CDR3 DNA that was read is TGTGCCAGCAAGAGATCAGCAACTAATGAAAAA. Protein product: CASKRSATNEK. The full CDR3 sequence reads CASKRSATNEKLFF.

This clone was observed many times. Read sequence stops 3 residues before the CDR3 end, and the germline J gene provides the missing end. V usage is TRBV15 and J usage is TRBJ1-4; D is uncertain. V was clipped by 1 base and J by 2 bases, with 8 bases between them. The germline V gene has CDR1 LNHNV and CDR2 YYDKDF (reference sequence). The CDR3 consists of 15 residues. The DNA read from the CDR3 is TGTGCCACCAGCAGAGGGAGCGGGACTAATGAAAAA. This encodes CATSRGSGTNEK. The whole CDR3 is CATSRGSGTNEKLFF.

This clone has ten or more counts. The read halts 3 residues ahead of the CDR3 end, with the missing end drawn from the germline J gene. The chain has TRBV10-3 and TRBJ1-4; D might be TRBD1 (5 bases). The CDR3 runs to 12 residues. V gave up 6 bases and J gave up 7 bases, with 9 bases separating them. Per the germline V gene, CDR1 is ENHRY and CDR2 is SYGVKD. The CDR3 loop reads CAISATAEKLFF. The DNA read from the CDR3 is TGTGCCATCAGCGCGACAGCTGAAAAA.

Ten or more counts support this clone. The chain's CDR3 is CASRLTSGRYNEQFF. The covered CDR3 bases are TGTGCCAGCAGGCTGACTAGCGGGAGGTACAATGAG. The V call is TRBV12-3 or TRBV12-4, the J call TRBJ2-1, with 13 bases lining up with TRBD2. The read gets to within 3 residues of the CDR3 end, and the germline J gene fills in the rest. The CDR3 runs to 15 residues. With 6 bases clipped from V and 4 bases from J, the junction kept 3 bases outside the gene matches.

This clone was seen repeatedly, ten times or more. Coverage ceases 3 residues before the CDR3 finishes, and the germline J gene fills in the end. This chain uses TRBV20-1 with TRBJ2-1; TRBD1 matches 7 bases. Germline CDR1 DFQATT, CDR2 SNEGSKA (reference sequence). The CDR3 covers 17 residues. Unmatched junction bases numbered 16, after V lost 4 bases and J lost 4 bases. Incomplete CDR3 DNA: TGCAGTGCTAAAACAGGGGAACGGCCTAGGATGTACAATGAG. Translation: CSAKTGERPRMYNE. The complete CDR3 protein is CSAKTGERPRMYNEQFF.

This clone was seen ten or more times. The CDR3 is cut off 3 residues early in the read; its end comes from the germline J gene. The genes are TRBV2 and TRBJ2-1; no clear D. The V gene's germline CDR1 is SNHLY and CDR2 FYNNEI. The V and J ends lost 7 bases and 6 bases respectively, with 19 bases between them. The CDR3 extends over 15 amino acids. The covered CDR3 bases are TGTGCCAGCATTCCTCAAGCCGCTTCCCTCAATGAG. Amino acid sequence: CASIPQAASLNE. The CDR3, in full, reads CASIPQAASLNEQFF.

This clone was detected many times. With the read ending 3 residues before the CDR3 end, the germline J gene is used to fill in that end. This chain connects TRBV19 to TRBJ1-3; D is ambiguous. Per the germline V gene, CDR1 is LNHDA and CDR2 is SQIVND (reference sequence). This CDR3 spans 17 amino acids. Trimming stripped 1 base from V and 0 bases from J, with 13 bases between. CDR3 bases read: TGTGCCAGTAGTATAGTTCGCTGGCAGAGCTCTGGAAACACC. Amino acid sequence: CASSIVRWQSSGNT. Given in full, the CDR3 is CASSIVRWQSSGNTIYF.

This clone showed up many times. From the germline J gene comes the end of the CDR3, since the read stops 3 residues before it. The V call is TRBV20-1, the J call TRBJ2-1; the D gene is possibly TRBD2 (6 bases). Trimming removed 1 base from V and 3 bases from J, with 10 bases in between. Germline values: CDR1 DFQATT, CDR2 SNEGSKA (reference sequence). The CDR3 extends over 14 amino acids. The CDR3 protein is CSARARGNYNEQFF. The DNA read from the CDR3 is TGCAGTGCTAGAGCGCGGGGAAACTACAATGAG.

In this sample, this clone turned up many times. The sequenced CDR3 bases are TGCGCCAGCAGCTCGCAGGGTAATGAAAAG. This encodes CASSSQGNEK. The CDR3 in its entirety is CASSSQGNEKLFF. The genes are TRBV5-1 and TRBJ2-2; tentatively, D is TRBD1 (5 bases). Coverage ceases 3 residues before the CDR3 finishes, and the germline J gene fills in the end. The germline CDR1 and CDR2 sequences are SGHRS and YFSETQ. This CDR3 is built from 13 residues.

In this sample, this clone turned up many times. From the germline J gene comes the end of the CDR3, since the read stops 3 residues before it. The V and J genes are TRBV6-2 or TRBV6-3 and TRBJ1-1; 10 bases map to TRBD1. V shed 6 bases, J shed 1 base, and the junction held 8 bases outside the gene matches. The CDR3 runs to 16 residues. Germline V gene data show CDR1 as MNHEY and CDR2 as SVGEGT. CDR3 sequence: CASSPDRGQRNTEAFF. The DNA read from the CDR3 is TGTGCCAGCAGCCCCGACAGGGGGCAAAGGAACACTGAA.

Details on this clone: The read gets to within 3 residues of the CDR3 end, and the germline J gene fills in the rest. The rearrangement joins TRBV7-9 to TRBJ2-5, with 7 bases identical to TRBD2. The CDR3 covers 13 residues. V lost 4 bases to trimming and J lost 5 bases; unmatched junction nucleotides: 4. Germline CDR1 is SEHNR and CDR2 is FQNEAQ (reference sequence). The part of the CDR3 DNA that was read is TGTGCCAGCAGCTGGCCGGGGGGTGAGACC. It yields the protein CASSWPGGET. The entire CDR3 reads CASSWPGGETQYF.

A remark on this clone: Sequencing ends 3 residues short of the CDR3 end; the germline J gene provides the rest. V is TRBV20-1 and J is TRBJ2-7, with 12 positions matching TRBD2. This CDR3 comprises 18 residues. Germline V gene data show CDR1 as DFQATT and CDR2 as SNEGSKA (reference sequence). The V and J ends lost 5 bases and 3 bases, in that order; junction bases with no gene match: 17. The sequenced part of the CDR3 DNA is TGCAGTGCTCCACCGCCACTGACTAGCGGGAGATGGGGCTACGAG. Its protein product is CSAPPPLTSGRWGYE. The full CDR3 reads CSAPPPLTSGRWGYEQYF.

A remark on this clone: The observed sequence ends 3 residues before the CDR3 terminus, with the missing tail filled in from the germline J gene. The V and J genes are TRBV11-2 and TRBJ2-7; no firm D call. This CDR3 is 14 amino acids long. The germline V gene encodes CDR1 SGHAT and CDR2 FQNNGV. Trimming took 2 bases from V and 3 from J, leaving 11 bases between them. The sequenced part of the CDR3 DNA is TGTGCCAGCAGCTTACGGTTCCCTTACTACGAG. Protein product: CASSLRFPYYE. The complete CDR3 sequence is CASSLRFPYYEQYF.

About this clone itself: The CDR3 is cut off 3 residues early in the read; its end comes from the germline J gene. The genes are TRBV7-9 and TRBJ1-2, with 9 bases matching TRBD1. This CDR3 contains 15 residues. Per germline, CDR1 SEHNR and CDR2 FQNEAQ (reference sequence). The CDR3 loop reads CASKNRDREYNDYTF. Incomplete CDR3 DNA: TGTGCCAGCAAGAATCGGGACAGGGAATACAATGAC.

Relative to its sample, this clone is large. The sequenced CDR3 bases are TGTGCCAGCAGCTCCCGGTCCGTAGGGGATTTAGGA. As protein: CASSSRSVGDLG. The whole CDR3 reads CASSSRSVGDLGAFF. The chain recombines TRBV5-4 with TRBJ1-1; TRBD1 might be the D (5 bases). The read halts 3 residues ahead of the CDR3 end, with the missing end drawn from the germline J gene. The CDR3 covers 15 residues. Germline V lookup: CDR1 SGHNT, CDR2 YYREEE (reference sequence). The entire variable domain, with the rest obtained from reference TRBV5-4 and TRBJ1-1, is as follows: ETGVTQSPTHLIKTRGQQVTLRCSSQSGHNTVSWYQQALGQGPQFIFQYYREEENGRGNFPPRFSGLQFPNYSSELNVNALELDDSALYLCASSSRSVGDLGAFFGQGTRLTVV.

This clone occurred many times. The read falls 3 residues short of the CDR3 end, and the missing part is taken from the germline J gene. V and J are TRBV5-6 and TRBJ2-5; tentative D call: TRBD1 (7 bases). V lost 7 bases to trimming and J lost 4 bases, with 20 bases between them. CDR1 is SGHDT, CDR2 YYEEEE, per germline. The CDR3 is 15 residues long. CDR3 bases read: TGTGCCAGCGGGGTATTCACAGGGGAGGCAGAGACC. This gives the protein CASGVFTGEAET. The CDR3 reads in full as CASGVFTGEAETQYF.

This clone was seen more than once but under ten times. The CDR3 end falls 3 residues outside the read, so it is completed with the germline J gene. The chain uses TRBV5-8 and TRBJ2-3, with D perhaps TRBD1 (6 bases). From germline, CDR1 is SGHTS and CDR2 YDEGEE. This CDR3 contains 15 residues. V was shortened by 4 bases and J by 2 bases, with 14 bases between the two germline ends. The CDR3 region is CASSVGHRYTDTQYF. The sequenced part of the CDR3 DNA is TGTGCCAGCAGCGTGGGACACCGGTACACAGATACG.

This clone was found many times. The read ends 3 residues before the CDR3 terminus; that terminus is restored from the germline J gene. The V and J genes are TRBV7-2 and TRBJ2-1; D remains ambiguous. Trimming took 2 bases from V and 4 from J, leaving 6 bases between them. The germline CDR1 and CDR2 sequences are SGHTA and FQGNSA. The CDR3 runs 13 residues. The CDR3 bases that were read are TGTGCCAGCAGCTTATCTGTTTACAATGAG. It translates to CASSLSVYNE. In full, the CDR3 reads CASSLSVYNEQFF.

This clone was seen many times. Read coverage stops 3 residues before the CDR3 terminus; the germline J gene supplies the remainder. The chain joins TRBV6-2 or TRBV6-3 to TRBJ2-5; the match to TRBD2 covers 10 bases. The junction had 5 bases not matched to a gene; V was cut back by 8 bases and J by 5 bases. The CDR3 totals 13 residues. The germline CDR1 and CDR2 sequences are MNHEY and SVGEGT. The CDR3 DNA, read in part, is TGTGCCAGCGGACAAGCGGGGGGGGAGACC. It encodes CASGQAGGET. The whole CDR3 sequence is CASGQAGGETQYF.

About this clone itself: The read comes to an end 3 residues before the CDR3 does, leaving the germline J gene to fill in the end. The chain joins TRBV23-1 to TRBJ1-2, with D maybe TRBD1 (5 bases). TRBV23-1 is an ORF, and what it does is uncertain. The CDR3 runs to 16 residues. CDR3 DNA (partial): TGCGCCAGCAGTCTTCAGGGTACCCAGAATTACAATGAC. Translation: CASSLQGTQNYND. The full CDR3 reads CASSLQGTQNYNDYTF.

This clone showed up many times. The DNA read from the CDR3 is TGTGCCAGCAGTTACTTAGTCCAAACCATTTACGAG. Translation: CASSYLVQTIYE. The whole CDR3 sequence is CASSYLVQTIYEQYF. The chain has TRBV6-2 or TRBV6-3 and TRBJ2-7; D gene ambiguous. The read terminates 3 residues ahead of where the CDR3 ends, so the germline J gene completes it. Germline V gene sequence: CDR1 MNHEY, CDR2 SVGEGT. V gave up 1 base and J gave up 4 bases, with 14 bases separating them. The CDR3 has 15 amino acids.

This clone has a count of ten or more. The CDR3 end falls 3 residues outside the read, so it is completed with the germline J gene. J is TRBJ2-1 and V is TRBV10-3, with 11 bases fitting TRBD2. Germline lookup yields CDR1 ENHRY and CDR2 SYGVKD. Trimming took 3 bases from V and 0 from J; bases not matched to a gene: 7. CDR3 size: 18 residues. Incomplete CDR3 DNA: TGTGCCATCAGTGACGGGACTAGCGGCAGGAGCTCCTACAATGAG. Protein product: CAISDGTSGRSSYNE. The complete CDR3 reads CAISDGTSGRSSYNEQFF.

This clone appeared many times. The CDR3 end falls 3 residues outside the read, so it is completed with the germline J gene. The chain recombines TRBV2 with TRBJ2-7; 8 bases map to TRBD2. After removal of 5 bases from V and 4 bases from J, the junction contained 13 bases not matched to a gene. This CDR3 is built from 16 residues. CDR1 is SNHLY, CDR2 FYNNEI, per germline. The sequenced CDR3 bases are TGTGCCAGCAGTCCACCGGGACTAGGAGCCTCGTACGAG. Protein product: CASSPPGLGASYE. The complete CDR3 reads CASSPPGLGASYEQYF.

This clone was counted ten times or more. The CDR3 end falls 3 residues outside the read, so it is completed with the germline J gene. The chain links TRBV7-2 to TRBJ1-1, with a tentative D call TRBD1 (5 bases). Looked up from germline, CDR1 is SGHTA and CDR2 is FQGNSA. V lost 1 base and J 5 bases, leaving 14 bases between the germline ends. The CDR3 length is 15 residues. The CDR3 DNA, read in part, is TGTGCCAGCAGCTTAGGGGGCAGGGTGGAAACTGAA. This codes for CASSLGGRVETE. The full-length CDR3 reads as CASSLGGRVETEAFF.

This clone was seen ten or more times. The read terminates 3 residues ahead of where the CDR3 ends, so the germline J gene completes it. This chain joins TRBV5-4 and TRBJ2-3, with 13 bases aligning to TRBD2. J lost 7 bases, V lost 4 bases, and 6 bases had no gene match. The CDR3 spans 15 residues. Germline loops: CDR1 SGHNT, CDR2 YYREEE (reference sequence). CDR3 bases read: TGTGCCAGCAGCCGTAGGACTAGCGGGAGTTATACG. Its translation is CASSRRTSGSYT. The CDR3 in full is CASSRRTSGSYTQYF.

This clone has at least ten counts. The read terminates 3 residues before the CDR3 end, so the remaining end is supplied by the germline J gene. The V and J genes are TRBV20-1 and TRBJ2-3; 14 bases fit TRBD2. This CDR3 has 16 amino acids. Germline lookup yields CDR1 DFQATT and CDR2 SNEGSKA (reference sequence). Incomplete CDR3 DNA: TGCAGTGCCCCTGCATCGACTAGCGGGAGGGCGGAGACG. Translating it yields CSAPASTSGRAET. The complete CDR3 sequence is CSAPASTSGRAETQYF.

In its sample, this clone was seen many times. The read ends 3 residues early relative to the CDR3; the germline J gene fills the gap. This chain links TRBV2 with TRBJ2-2, with no clear D. The germline V gene has CDR1 SNHLY and CDR2 FYNNEI. There are 12 residues in the CDR3. CDR3 DNA (partial): TGTGCCAGCAGTGACAGGTATTCACCG. Protein: CASSDRYSP. The full CDR3 is CASSDRYSPLFF.

This clone was seen repeatedly, ten times or more. The read halts 3 residues ahead of the CDR3 end, with the missing end drawn from the germline J gene. The gene calls are TRBV20-1 and TRBJ2-3; 8 bases are shared with TRBD2. Per the germline V gene, CDR1 is DFQATT and CDR2 is SNEGSKA (reference sequence). The CDR3 spans 14 residues. Trimming at V came to 6 bases and at J to 3 bases, leaving 8 bases not matched to a gene. The DNA read from the CDR3 is TGCAGTGCCTTGGGCGGGAGGAGTACAGATACG. Translating gives CSALGGRSTDT. The CDR3 in full is CSALGGRSTDTQYF.

This clone was picked up a small number of times. Sequencing ends 3 residues short of the CDR3 end; the germline J gene provides the rest. The J gene is TRBJ1-2, the V gene TRBV19; 7 nucleotides align to TRBD1. The CDR3 consists of 12 residues. Germline V gene sequence: CDR1 LNHDA, CDR2 SQIVND (reference sequence). The sequenced part of the CDR3 DNA is TGTGCCAGTAGTCCCCGAGGGGGCGAC. Translated, it gives CASSPRGGD. The whole CDR3 is CASSPRGGDYTF.

This clone was seen at least ten times. Coverage ceases 3 residues before the CDR3 finishes, and the germline J gene fills in the end. The V call is TRBV6-2 or TRBV6-3, the J call TRBJ2-5; 7 bases match TRBD1. The germline V gene encodes CDR1 MNHEY and CDR2 SVGEGT. The CDR3 spans 13 residues. V shed 4 bases, J shed 3 bases, and the junction held 2 bases outside the gene matches. CDR3 amino acids: CASSSTGEETQYF. The sequenced CDR3 bases are TGTGCCAGCAGTTCTACAGGGGAAGAGACC.